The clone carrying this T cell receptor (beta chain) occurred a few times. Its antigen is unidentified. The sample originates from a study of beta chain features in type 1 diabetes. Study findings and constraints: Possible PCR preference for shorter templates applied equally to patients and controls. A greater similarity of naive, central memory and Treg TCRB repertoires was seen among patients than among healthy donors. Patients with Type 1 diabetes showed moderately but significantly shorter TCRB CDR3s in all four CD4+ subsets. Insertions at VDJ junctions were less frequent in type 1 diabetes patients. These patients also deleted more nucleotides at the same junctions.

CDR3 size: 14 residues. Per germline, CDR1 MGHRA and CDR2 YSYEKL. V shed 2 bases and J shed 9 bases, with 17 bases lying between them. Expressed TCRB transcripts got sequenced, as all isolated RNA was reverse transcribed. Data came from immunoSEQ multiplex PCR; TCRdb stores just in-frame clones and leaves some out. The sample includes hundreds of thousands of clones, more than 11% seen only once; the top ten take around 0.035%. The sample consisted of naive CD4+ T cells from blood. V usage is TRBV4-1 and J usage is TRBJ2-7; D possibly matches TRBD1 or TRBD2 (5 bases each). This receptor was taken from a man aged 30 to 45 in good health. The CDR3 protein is CASSQTGTLEGQYF. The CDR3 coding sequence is TGCGCCAGCAGCCAAACCGGGACCTTAGAAGGGCAGTACTTC.